These 32 T cell receptor beta chains came from one sample sequenced in a study of blood T cells in healthy people across ages (dated by TCRdb to 2014 to 2015). Library creation used 5' RACE. The sample was run on an Illumina HiSeq 2500. A second PCR of roughly 7 to 11 cycles was performed with a sample-barcoded 5' primer and a J-beta primer mix. The public reads were reprocessed in TCRdb via fastp at Q25 and MiXCR, keeping in-frame beta chains. Identical CDR3 protein sequences are pooled into one entry, listed with their most common genes and DNA. This sample holds over a million distinct CDR3 sequences; around 59% were observed only once. 5% to 7% of the sample rests with the top ten. The sequenced material came from blood. The receptors originated from a man aged 18 to 30 in good health.

The V gene is TRBV14, the J gene TRBJ2-5; weak D call: TRBD2 (6 bases). The J call may be wrong; the DNA end is better matched by TRBJ2-7. Germline V gene lookup returns CDR1 SGHDN and CDR2 FVKESK. The CDR3 sequence is 14 residues long. CDR3 in amino acids: CASSHLGLPYEQYF. The CDR3 DNA reads as TGTGCCAGCAGCCATTTGGGACTTCCTTACGAGCAGTACTTC.

This clonotype was picked up a small number of times. CDR3 coding DNA: TGCGCCAGCAGCTTGGTTAGGGCGACAGATACGCAGTATTTT. Translation: CASSLVRATDTQYF. The chain uses TRBV5-1 and TRBJ2-3; no definite D call. V shed 0 bases and J shed 3 bases, with 8 bases lying between them. The CDR3 consists of 14 residues. CDR1 and CDR2 from the germline V gene are SGHRS and YFSETQ.

This clonotype was picked up a small number of times. V and J are TRBV6-5 and TRBJ2-7, with TRBD1 as a possible D gene (6 bases). Trimming stripped 6 bases from V and 7 bases from J, with 19 bases between. Germline V gives CDR1 MNHEY, CDR2 SVGAGI. The CDR3 is made up of 14 amino acids. In DNA form, the CDR3 reads TGTGCCAGCAGCCCCCGAGCCAGGGGTCAGGAGCAGTACTTC. Amino acids: CASSPRARGQEQYF.

V is TRBV24-1 and J is TRBJ2-1; 10 positions agree with TRBD2. The germline V gene has CDR1 KGHDR and CDR2 SFDVKD. The CDR3 extends over 14 amino acids. Unmatched junction bases numbered 3, after V lost 6 bases and J lost 5 bases. CDR3 in amino acids: CATSTSGGDNEQFF. The CDR3 DNA is TGTGCCACCAGTACGAGCGGGGGGGACAATGAGCAGTTCTTC.

The chain joins TRBV7-6 to TRBJ2-7; D not certain. The CDR3 loop spans 13 amino acids. Germline lookup yields CDR1 SGHVS and CDR2 FNYEAQ. Trimming took off 2 bases at V and 1 base at J, with 6 bases between the two ends. CDR3 nucleotide sequence: TGTGCCAGCAGCTTATCCAAGTCCTACGAGCAGTACTTC. It is translated as CASSLSKSYEQYF.

The rearrangement uses TRBV5-5 and TRBJ1-6; 7 bases fit TRBD1. Germline assignment: CDR1 SGHKS and CDR2 YYEKEE (reference sequence). Trimming removed 3 bases from V and 8 bases from J; junction bases left unmatched: 5. The CDR3 totals 14 residues. The CDR3 spells CASSYYRGDSPLHF. The DNA of the CDR3 is TGTGCCAGCAGCTATTACAGGGGCGATTCACCCCTCCACTTT.

The chain uses TRBV4-3 and TRBJ1-3; no reliable D call. V gave up 0 bases and J gave up 6 bases, with 3 bases separating them. The CDR3 length is 12 residues. Germline values: CDR1 LGHNA, CDR2 YSLEER. The CDR3 region is CASSQDLNTIYF. The DNA of the CDR3 is TGCGCCAGCAGCCAAGACCTAAACACCATATATTTT.

The chain is built from TRBV2 and TRBJ2-5; D unclear. Deletions cut 0 bases from V and 5 bases from J, with 10 bases between. This CDR3 is built from 14 residues. Germline V gene data show CDR1 as SNHLY and CDR2 as FYNNEI. The CDR3, as DNA: TGTGCCAGCAGTGAAGCAAACAAGGCGGAGACCCAGTACTTC. This translates into CASSEANKAETQYF. Full variable domain (rest looked up from reference TRBV2 and TRBJ2-5): EPEVTQTPSHQVTQMGQEVILRCVPISNHLYFYWYRQILGQKVEFLVSFYNNEISEKSEIFDDQFSVERPDGSNFTLKIRSTKLEDSAMYFCASSEANKAETQYFGPGTRLLVL.

This rearrangement joins TRBV4-3 to TRBJ2-1; D gene ambiguous. Between the trimmed V and J ends, which lost 1 base and 0 bases, there was a span of 19 bases. The length of the CDR3 is 19 residues. Germline CDR1 LGHNA, CDR2 YSLEER. CDR3 in amino acids: CASSQGVLRSVSSYNEQFF. In DNA form, the CDR3 reads TGCGCCAGCAGCCAAGGGGTTCTTCGGTCAGTGAGCTCCTACAATGAGCAGTTCTTC.

CDR3 nucleotides: TGTGCCAGCAGAGCCGGGACAGGGAACCACGAGCAGTACTTC. Encoded protein: CASRAGTGNHEQYF. This sequence joins TRBV6-1 and TRBJ2-4, with TRBD1 identical over 9 bases. The J call is uncertain, as TRBJ2-7 better fits the DNA end. Germline V CDR1 and CDR2: MNHNS, SASEGT. CDR3 length: 14 amino acids.

The chain couples TRBV5-1 to TRBJ2-5, with D hard to call. Looked up from germline, CDR1 is SGHRS and CDR2 is YFSETQ. Between the trimmed V and J ends, which lost 2 bases and 2 bases, there was a span of 13 bases. The CDR3 is 15 residues long. The CDR3 sequence: CASSLDEKLQETQYF. The DNA for the CDR3 is TGCGCCAGCAGCTTAGACGAGAAGCTGCAAGAGACCCAGTACTTC.

This clonotype was seen more than once but under ten times. The J gene is TRBJ2-3, the V gene TRBV11-2; 9 bases fit TRBD1. The CDR3 has 16 residues. Germline-derived CDR1 and CDR2 are SGHAT and FQNNGV. The V segment lost 9 bases and the J segment 6 bases; nucleotides outside the gene matches: 16. CDR3 DNA: TGTGCCAGTAGCCCGCCCATGGGGACAGGGATGGATACGCAGTATTTT. Protein sequence: CASSPPMGTGMDTQYF.

CDR3 bases: TGTGCCAGCAGCACATCATATTACGAGCAGTACTTC. It translates to CASSTSYYEQYF. The V and J genes are TRBV7-9 and TRBJ2-4, with no clear D. Gene TRBJ2-7 matches the end of the DNA better, so the J call may be wrong. This CDR3 is 12 amino acids long. From germline, CDR1 is SEHNR and CDR2 FQNEAQ (reference sequence).

The chain has TRBV11-2 and TRBJ2-5; D gene uncertain. The J call is uncertain, as TRBJ2-7 better fits the DNA end. The CDR3 runs 13 residues. Germline V lookup: CDR1 SGHAT, CDR2 FQNNGV. CDR3 in DNA: TGTGCCAGCAGCTTAGTCAACCCGGACGAGCAGTACTTC. Its translation is CASSLVNPDEQYF.

This chain links TRBV10-2 with TRBJ1-1; D gene unclear. The CDR3 spans 14 residues. The V and J ends lost 0 bases and 7 bases respectively, with 12 bases between them. The V gene's germline CDR1 is WSHSY and CDR2 SAAADI. Here the CDR3 DNA reads TGCGCCAGCAGTGAGTCGATTCGGATACATGAAGCTTTCTTT. Protein: CASSESIRIHEAFF.

This chain joins TRBV4-3 and TRBJ2-7; perhaps D is TRBD1 or TRBD2 (6 bases each). Germline assignment: CDR1 LGHNA and CDR2 YSLEER. V lost 5 bases and J 2 bases, leaving 16 bases between the germline ends. This CDR3 is 15 amino acids long. The CDR3 sequence is CASSSRPGGTYEQYF. The CDR3 DNA is TGCGCCAGCAGCTCTCGTCCCGGGGGCACCTACGAGCAGTACTTC.

This chain uses TRBV25-1 with TRBJ2-1; D is unclear. The V gene lost 4 bases and the J gene lost 7 bases, with 8 bases spanning the gap. The CDR3 has 12 residues. Germline V CDR1 and CDR2: MGHDK, SYGVNS. The CDR3 here is CASSAGPNEQFF. The DNA for the CDR3 is TGTGCCAGCAGTGCCGGCCCGAATGAGCAGTTCTTC.

CDR3: CGASTGQGLHEQFF. CDR3 in DNA: TGCGGCGCGAGTACGGGACAGGGGCTGCATGAGCAGTTCTTC. V usage is TRBV29-1 and J usage is TRBJ2-1; TRBD1 matches at 10 bases. The CDR3 totals 14 residues. Germline values: CDR1 SQVTM, CDR2 ANQGSEA.

This clonotype was seen once. The chain has TRBV30 and TRBJ2-1, with D hard to call. Trimming took 2 bases from V and 6 from J, leaving 5 bases between them. The CDR3 sequence is 11 residues long. Looked up from germline, CDR1 is GTSNPN and CDR2 is SVGIG (reference sequence). CDR3 protein: CAWSSINEQFF. The CDR3 DNA is TGTGCCTGGAGTTCAATCAATGAGCAGTTCTTC.

The V and J genes are TRBV6-5 and TRBJ2-5; TRBD1 matches at 7 bases. The J call is in doubt because the DNA end fits TRBJ2-7 better. The CDR3 runs 13 residues. Germline CDR1 reads MNHEY; CDR2 reads SVGAGI. The CDR3 sequence: CASSRGQEREQYF. CDR3 nucleotides: TGTGCCAGCAGTCGTGGACAGGAACGCGAGCAGTACTTC.

A few counts support this clonotype. The genes are TRBV4-2 and TRBJ2-5; tentatively, D is TRBD1 (6 bases). The CDR3 has 18 residues. CDR1 and CDR2 (germline): LGHNA, YNFKEQ. V gave up 2 bases and J gave up 5 bases, with 24 bases separating them. CDR3 loop: CASSQNLQGRTGWETQYF. The CDR3 bases are TGTGCCAGCAGCCAAAACTTGCAGGGACGTACAGGGTGGGAGACCCAGTACTTC.

The chain joins TRBV3-1 to TRBJ1-6; 8 nucleotides agree with TRBD1. The CDR3 consists of 17 residues. CDR1 is LGHDT and CDR2 is YNNKEL in the germline V gene (reference sequence). Losses at the gene ends were 6 bases for V and 5 bases for J; bases not matched to a gene: 12. The chain's CDR3 is CASRRLDRGGDNSPLHF. DNA for the CDR3: TGTGCCAGCAGGCGCCTCGACAGGGGTGGCGATAATTCACCCCTCCACTTT. Full variable domain (missing parts from reference TRBV3-1 and TRBJ1-6): DTAVSQTPKYLVTQMGNDKSIKCEQNLGHDTMYWYKQDSKKFLKIMFSYNNKELIINETVPNRFSPKSPDKAHLNLHINSLELGDSAVYFCASRRLDRGGDNSPLHFGNGTRLTVT.

The V call is TRBV4-3, the J call TRBJ1-1; the match to TRBD1 covers 8 bases. The V and J ends lost 4 bases and 1 base, in that order; junction bases with no gene match: 5. Germline CDR1 and CDR2: LGHNA and YSLEER. This CDR3 contains 15 residues. This CDR3 reads CASSPAGQANTEAFF. CDR3 coding DNA: TGCGCCAGCAGCCCGGCGGGACAGGCGAACACTGAAGCTTTCTTT.

This sequence joins TRBV5-5 and TRBJ1-4; TRBD1 matches at 9 bases. The V gene end was trimmed by 0 bases and the J gene end by 7 bases; junction bases not matched to a gene: 7. The CDR3 length is 16 residues. The V gene's germline CDR1 is SGHKS and CDR2 YYEKEE (reference sequence). CDR3 in DNA: TGTGCCAGCAGCTTGGGGGACAGGGATCGTGGTGAAAAACTGTTTTTT. Translated: CASSLGDRDRGEKLFF.

The DNA of the CDR3 is TGTGCCAGCAGCGCAACCGGACGAGCGGGCGCAGATACGCAGTATTTT. This gives the protein CASSATGRAGADTQYF. The chain combines TRBV7-2 with TRBJ2-3, with TRBD2 as a possible D gene (6 bases). CDR1 SGHTA and CDR2 FQGNSA come from the germline V gene. V shed 5 bases and J shed 4 bases, with 19 bases lying between them. CDR3 size: 16 residues.

A word on this clonotype: Mismatch with germline at one junction end may stem from a read error. The chain joins TRBV20-1 to TRBJ2-1; possible D gene TRBD2, 6 bases. The CDR3 runs to 13 residues. CDR1 and CDR2 from the germline V gene are DFQATT and SNEGSKA (reference sequence). CDR3 sequence reads: CSARGRGLNKQFF. In DNA, the CDR3 is TGCAGTGCTAGAGGTAGGGGACTCAATAAGCAGTTCTTC.

This chain links TRBV7-2 with TRBJ2-7; D is perhaps TRBD1 (5 bases). Germline V gene data show CDR1 as SGHTA and CDR2 as FQGNSA. With 3 bases removed from V and 3 bases from J, the gap between germline ends came to 12 bases. The CDR3 is 14 amino acids. DNA for the CDR3: TGTGCCAGCAGCTTTGTCCAGGGTTACTACGAGCAGTACTTC. It codes for CASSFVQGYYEQYF.

This clonotype has only one observation. This chain joins TRBV12-3 or TRBV12-4 and TRBJ1-2; tentative D call: TRBD1 (5 bases). This CDR3 contains 13 residues. V was pared by 2 bases and J by 8 bases, with 12 bases between. In nucleotides, the CDR3 is TGTGCCAGCAGTTTACTCGGGACTGAAGGCTACACCTTC. Translated, it gives CASSLLGTEGYTF.

CDR3 sequence: CASSTFAGKPDPNEAFF. CDR3 bases: TGTGCCAGCAGCACTTTCGCGGGGAAGCCCGACCCTAATGAAGCTTTCTTT. The chain carries TRBV7-9 and TRBJ1-1; D unresolved. The CDR3 is made up of 17 amino acids. Germline V gene data show CDR1 as SEHNR and CDR2 as FQNEAQ (reference sequence). The V gene lost 5 bases and the J gene lost 7 bases, with 26 bases spanning the gap.

This clonotype was counted once. The V gene is TRBV2, the J gene TRBJ2-3; 7 positions agree with TRBD1. V was pared by 9 bases and J by 1 base, with 7 bases of the junction left unmatched. This CDR3 has 14 residues. The V gene's germline CDR1 is SNHLY and CDR2 FYNNEI. The CDR3: CASNRGLRTDTQYF. Written as DNA, the CDR3 is TGTGCCAGTAACAGGGGCTTACGCACAGATACGCAGTATTTT. Full variable domain (rest looked up from reference TRBV2 and TRBJ2-3): EPEVTQTPSHQVTQMGQEVILRCVPISNHLYFYWYRQILGQKVEFLVSFYNNEISEKSEIFDDQFSVERPDGSNFTLKIRSTKLEDSAMYFCASNRGLRTDTQYFGPGTRLTVL.

This clonotype was seen once. This chain links TRBV24-1 with TRBJ1-1; weak D call: TRBD1 (6 bases). The CDR3 has 13 amino acids. The germline V gene has CDR1 KGHDR and CDR2 SFDVKD. Deletions cut 3 bases from V and 10 bases from J, with 14 bases between. CDR3 region: CATSDGGPRRAFF. The CDR3 region has the DNA TGTGCCACCAGTGATGGGGGGCCGAGGCGAGCTTTCTTT.

This clonotype was detected only a few times. This chain connects TRBV20-1 to TRBJ2-7, with 9 bases fitting TRBD2. Germline CDR1 reads DFQATT; CDR2 reads SNEGSKA (reference sequence). This CDR3 comprises 18 residues. Trimming removed 6 bases from V and 3 bases from J; junction bases left unmatched: 21. The CDR3 here is CSAQQLASRGGSLYEQYF. The CDR3 DNA follows: TGCAGTGCCCAACAGCTAGCGTCGCGGGGGGGATCCCTCTACGAGCAGTACTTC.